The rows below give T cell receptor beta chains drawn from one sample of a study of T cells in Graves' hyperthyroidism and ophthalmopathy. TCRdb re-called the multiplex PCR reads with MiXCR, one entry per CDR3 protein. The table shows around 600,000 distinct CDR3 sequences, with approximately 15% occurring only once. Sequences were obtained from blood. The receptors originated from a woman younger than 45 with Graves' hyperthyroidism. CDR3s leave out the opening cysteine and the closing phenylalanine or tryptophan.

TRBJ2-1 TRBV29-1 SVGVQDYSYNEQF
TRBJ2-1 TRBV10-3 AIQGASGTSHSYNEQF
TRBJ2-6 TRBV7-9 ASRLVLPGANVLT
TRBJ1-2 TRBV11-2 ASSPALNYGYT
TRBJ2-7 TRBV7-9 ASSLGQGRHEQY
TRBJ2-7 TRBV14 ASSQGLVYYEQY
TRBJ2-7 TRBV4-2 ASSQVVAGAGEQY
TRBJ2-5 TRBV7-8 ASSFELTQETQY
TRBJ2-7 TRBV7-2 ASSPNGRGDEQY
TRBJ2-1 TRBV27 ASSLEDPRYNEQF
TRBJ1-2 TRBV2 ASSEDRAFYGYT
TRBJ2-6 TRBV12-3/TRBV12-4 ASTPGTGIAGANVLT
TRBJ1-2 TRBV18 ASSPRITDANYGYT
TRBJ2-2 TRBV6-1 ASSWTSGSVAGELF
TRBJ1-1 TRBV7-9 ASSLLTGTEAF
TRBJ2-4 TRBV7-2 ASSLPALDIQY
TRBJ2-7 TRBV28 ASSSGGPSTSGNPYEQY
TRBJ1-2 TRBV20-1 SARDGRAFANYGYT
TRBJ1-2 TRBV4-1 ASSQVGAGVDYT
TRBJ2-3 TRBV11-3 ASSLSWARTDTQC
TRBJ1-1 TRBV20-1 SARVLGRSGTEAF
TRBJ1-2 TRBV6-1 ASSVRENYGYT
TRBJ1-1 TRBV7-2 ASSQQRNAEAF
TRBJ2-1 TRBV7-9 ASSRGTPPYNEQF
TRBJ1-6 TRBV12-3/TRBV12-4 ASSLVMRLGAYTDSPLH
TRBJ2-4 TRBV7-8 ASSQPPTASPWAKNIQY
TRBJ2-7 TRBV6-2/TRBV6-3 ASSRTGFYEQY